One and the same sample provided the 26 T cell receptor beta chains below, sequenced in a study of glioma-infiltrating T cells after dendritic cell vaccination. Sequencing was performed with immunoSEQ multiplex PCR; in TCRdb, only in-frame clones are kept and a portion is missing. The sample includes over 90,000 clones, approximately 80% of them seen just once. Sample: blood, taken before dendritic cell vaccination. Receptors were obtained from a human donor with glioblastoma.

This chain connects TRBV27 to TRBJ1-2, with TRBD1 identical over 8 bases. Looked up from germline, CDR1 is MNHEY and CDR2 is SMNVEV (reference sequence). V was pared by 5 bases and J by 7 bases, with 3 bases of the junction left unmatched. The CDR3 is made up of 12 amino acids. The CDR3 DNA reads TGTGCCAGCAGTGACAGGGGCGTTGGCTACACCTTC. It translates to CASSDRGVGYTF.

Worth noting for this clone: Additional DNA sequences in this sample encode the identical CDR3. V is TRBV15 and J is TRBJ2-5; D perhaps matches TRBD2 (5 bases). The germline V gene has CDR1 LNHNV and CDR2 YYDKDF (reference sequence). The CDR3 has 13 amino acids. Between the trimmed V and J ends, which lost 3 bases and 5 bases, there was a span of 10 bases. The CDR3 bases are TGTGCCACCAGCAGGGACCCGGGGGAGACCCAGTACTTC. Protein: CATSRDPGETQYF. The whole variable domain, remainder taken from reference TRBV15 and TRBJ2-5, is DAMVIQNPRYQVTQFGKPVTLSCSQTLNHNVMYWYQQKSSQAPKLLFHYYDKDFNNEADTPDNFQSRRPNTSFCFLDIRSPGLGDTAMYLCATSRDPGETQYFGPGTRLLVL.

J is TRBJ2-5 and V is TRBV11-2; 12 nucleotides line up with TRBD1. The CDR3 has 15 amino acids. From germline, CDR1 is SGHAT and CDR2 FQNNGV. Losses at the gene ends were 3 bases for V and 5 bases for J; bases not matched to a gene: 4. CDR3 amino acids: CASSLGTGGEETQYF. In DNA, the CDR3 is TGTGCCAGCAGCTTGGGGACAGGGGGCGAGGAGACCCAGTACTTC. Based on the CDR3 plus reference TRBV11-2 and TRBJ2-5, the full variable domain is EAGVAQSPRYKIIEKRQSVAFWCNPISGHATLYWYQQILGQGPKLLIQFQNNGVVDDSQLPKDRFSAERLKGVDSTLKIQPAKLEDSAVYLCASSLGTGGEETQYFGPGTRLLVL.

DNA for the CDR3: TGTGCCAGCAGCTTAGCGGGCAGGGGGCAGGAGACCCAGTACTTC. This sequence encodes CASSLAGRGQETQYF. The gene calls are TRBV7-2 and TRBJ2-5, with 8 bases lining up with TRBD1. V lost 0 bases and J lost 5; bases outside the gene matches: 5. This CDR3 spans 15 amino acids. CDR1 and CDR2 (germline): SGHTA, FQGNSA.

The rearrangement joins TRBV7-9 to TRBJ2-1; 7 nucleotides line up with TRBD2. The junction had 5 bases not matched to a gene; V was cut back by 3 bases and J by 3 bases. In germline, CDR1 is SEHNR, CDR2 FQNEAQ (reference sequence). This CDR3 contains 15 residues. CDR3 in DNA: TGTGCCAGCAGCTTCAGCGGGACGAGCTACAATGAGCAGTTCTTC. This gives the protein CASSFSGTSYNEQFF.

Concerning this clone: One junction end does not reproduce the germline sequence, and a read error may be involved. The rearrangement links TRBV7-7 to TRBJ2-5; the D gene is possibly TRBD1 (5 bases). This CDR3 region has 14 residues. The germline gives CDR1 SSHAT, CDR2 FNYEAQ (reference sequence). CDR3 bases: TGTGCTAGCAGCTTGACAGTACTCCAAGAGACCCAGTACTTC. This codes for CASSLTVLQETQYF.

The rearrangement uses TRBV16 and TRBJ2-1; no firm D call. CDR3 length equals 13 residues. The V gene lost 4 bases and the J gene lost 6 bases, with 10 bases spanning the gap. CDR1 is KGHSY and CDR2 is FQNENV in the germline V gene. Here the CDR3 reads CASSLEKRNEQFF. CDR3 nucleotide sequence: TGTGCCAGCAGCCTAGAGAAGCGCAATGAGCAGTTCTTC.

The rearrangement uses TRBV5-1 and TRBJ1-2; D might be TRBD1 (6 bases). V was cut by 4 bases and J by 4 bases, with 17 bases left in between. CDR3 length: 15 amino acids. The germline V gene has CDR1 SGHRS and CDR2 YFSETQ. The CDR3 bases are TGCGCCAGCAGCGGTGAATTCCAGGGGTCCTATGGCTACACCTTC. This translates into CASSGEFQGSYGYTF.

V gene TRBV5-5 combines with J gene TRBJ2-7; possibly TRBD1 for D (6 bases). Trimming stripped 0 bases from V and 4 bases from J, with 14 bases between. This CDR3 is built from 15 residues. The V gene's germline CDR1 is SGHKS and CDR2 YYEKEE (reference sequence). The CDR3, as DNA: TGTGCCAGCAGCTTGGGGCAGGGGATAACTTACGAGCAGTACTTC. Residues: CASSLGQGITYEQYF.

The rearrangement joins TRBV4-1 to TRBJ2-2; D perhaps matches TRBD2 (6 bases). The CDR3 loop spans 16 amino acids. Germline V gene sequence: CDR1 MGHRA, CDR2 YSYEKL. Trimming cost V 0 bases and J 1 base, with 9 bases left between them. CDR3 protein: CASSQDGRGNTGELFF. In DNA form, the CDR3 reads TGCGCCAGCAGCCAAGACGGGCGGGGGAACACCGGGGAGCTGTTTTTT.

This rearrangement joins TRBV6-6 to TRBJ2-2; TRBD1 might be the D (7 bases). Germline V CDR1 and CDR2: MNHNY, SVGAGI (reference sequence). V lost 1 base and J 6 bases, leaving 15 bases between the germline ends. The CDR3 has 16 amino acids. The DNA of the CDR3 is TGTGCCAGCAGTTACTTTCAGGGGGGAAGCTCCGGGGAGCTGTTTTTT. This translates into CASSYFQGGSSGELFF.

V and J are TRBV19 and TRBJ1-5, with D possibly TRBD1 on 6 matching bases. This CDR3 contains 13 residues. The germline V gene has CDR1 LNHDA and CDR2 SQIVND (reference sequence). The germline V and J ends were trimmed by 8 bases and 4 bases, with 12 bases remaining between them. For the CDR3, the DNA is TGTGCCAGTGGTGGGGGACAAAATCAGCCCCAGCATTTT. It translates to CASGGGQNQPQHF.

The chain joins TRBV7-6 to TRBJ1-1, with 9 bases aligning to TRBD1. CDR1 is SGHVS and CDR2 is FNYEAQ in the germline V gene. V shed 5 bases, J shed 5 bases, and the junction held 9 bases outside the gene matches. CDR3 length equals 15 residues. CDR3 bases: TGTGCCAGCAGCCGGGACAGGGCTTTAGGAACTGAAGCTTTCTTT. Protein: CASSRDRALGTEAFF. Drawing the rest from reference TRBV7-6 and TRBJ1-1, the complete variable domain is GAGVSQSPRYKVTKRGQDVALRCDPISGHVSLYWYRQALGQGPEFLTYFNYEAQQDKSGLPNDRFSAERPEGSISTLTIQRTEQRDSAMYRCASSRDRALGTEAFFGQGTRLTVV.

CDR3 in DNA: TGCGCCAGCAGATCCTCCGGGACAGGTAACACCGGGGAGCTGTTTTTT. Translation gives CASRSSGTGNTGELFF. The chain couples TRBV4-1 to TRBJ2-2; 8 bases align to TRBD1. CDR1 is MGHRA and CDR2 is YSYEKL in the germline V gene. J lost 2 bases, V lost 6 bases, and 8 bases had no gene match. The CDR3 consists of 16 residues.

This chain links TRBV29-1 with TRBJ2-7; unclear D gene. Germline-derived CDR1 and CDR2 are SQVTM and ANQGSEA. This CDR3 contains 14 residues. V dropped 4 bases and J dropped 5 bases, with 18 bases sitting between them. The DNA of the CDR3 is TGCAGCGTTGTTACGGGTGTAGGTCGACACGAGCAGTACTTC. It translates to CSVVTGVGRHEQYF.

The chain couples TRBV5-1 to TRBJ1-1; weak D call: TRBD1 (6 bases). V was shortened by 4 bases and J by 5 bases, with 15 bases between the two germline ends. Germline V gives CDR1 SGHRS, CDR2 YFSETQ. This CDR3 comprises 14 residues. CDR3 nucleotide sequence: TGCGCCAGCAGCACGGGGGCGGGGGATACTGAAGCTTTCTTT. Translating gives CASSTGAGDTEAFF.

Written as DNA, the CDR3 is TGTGCCAGAAGCTTGTTTTGCTCGGGAACGGGCACTGAAGCTTTCTTT. Protein: CARSLFCSGTGTEAFF. The rearrangement links TRBV5-3 to TRBJ1-1; no firm D call. TRBV5-3 is designated an ORF whose function remains uncertain. The CDR3 sequence is 16 residues long. V gave up 1 base and J gave up 4 bases, with 17 bases separating them.

The chain has TRBV6-1 and TRBJ2-5; the match to TRBD1 covers 8 bases. Trimming cost V 4 bases and J 3 bases; bases outside gene matches: 4. CDR1 and CDR2 (germline): MNHNS, SASEGT. The CDR3 loop spans 14 amino acids. The CDR3 loop is CASSGRTGKETQYF. The CDR3 DNA reads as TGTGCCAGCAGTGGACGGACAGGGAAAGAGACCCAGTACTTC.

The sample holds a few counts of this clone. At one boundary the junction diverges from the germline segment, which might be a read error. CDR3 sequence reads: CASSLGGGAPETQYF. CDR3 coding DNA: TGTGCTAGCAGCTTAGGCGGGGGGGCCCCAGAGACCCAGTACTTC. J is TRBJ2-5 and V is TRBV7-7; 9 bases map to TRBD2. The CDR3 is made up of 15 amino acids. CDR1 SSHAT and CDR2 FNYEAQ come from the germline V gene (reference sequence).

This chain connects TRBV6-6 to TRBJ1-6; D may be TRBD1 (5 bases). The CDR3 extends over 11 amino acids. CDR1 MNHNY and CDR2 SVGAGI come from the germline V gene (reference sequence). The V end lost 10 bases, the J end lost 14 bases, and 15 bases lay between the germline ends. The CDR3 protein is CAMGEGSTLHF. The CDR3 nucleotides read TGTGCCATGGGGGAGGGATCTACCCTCCACTTT.

The V gene is TRBV6-6, the J gene TRBJ1-2; 8 bases map to TRBD1. The junction had 9 bases not matched to a gene; V was cut back by 0 bases and J by 6 bases. This CDR3 region has 16 residues. CDR1 is MNHNY and CDR2 is SVGAGI in the germline V gene (reference sequence). In DNA, the CDR3 is TGTGCCAGCAGTTACTCACGGGACAGGTCAAACCATGGCTACACCTTC. Amino acid sequence: CASSYSRDRSNHGYTF.

V gene TRBV30 combines with J gene TRBJ1-1; no firm D call. The CDR3 runs 13 residues. Trimming removed 8 bases from V and 0 bases from J, with 13 bases in between. Germline CDR1 is GTSNPN and CDR2 is SVGIG (reference sequence). The CDR3 DNA reads as TGTGCCCTATCGACGGGGTTGAACACTGAAGCTTTCTTT. Its protein product is CALSTGLNTEAFF.

The chain recombines TRBV11-3 with TRBJ2-2, with TRBD1 identical over 7 bases. The germline gives CDR1 SGHNT, CDR2 YENEEA. The ends lost 8 bases at V and 2 bases at J; junction bases unmatched: 14. The CDR3 is 17 residues long. CDR3 loop: CASELVGPGGNTGELFF. CDR3 nucleotides: TGTGCCAGCGAACTTGTCGGGCCAGGGGGTAACACCGGGGAGCTGTTTTTT.

This clone was counted a single time. The J gene is TRBJ1-1, the V gene TRBV6-5, with D possibly TRBD1 on 6 matching bases. The CDR3 contains 13 residues. Trimming removed 5 bases at V and 6 bases at J, with 13 bases between. The germline CDR1 and CDR2 sequences are MNHEY and SVGAGI. CDR3 nucleotide sequence: TGTGCCAGCAGTCTCACAGGGTATGCTGAAGCTTTCTTT. The encoded protein is CASSLTGYAEAFF.

This clone showed up just a few times. The genes are TRBV30 and TRBJ1-5; D is unresolved. The V gene lost 4 bases and the J gene lost 1 base, with 8 bases spanning the gap. Germline V gene sequence: CDR1 GTSNPN, CDR2 SVGIG (reference sequence). This CDR3 has 13 residues. The CDR3 nucleotides read TGTGCCTGGATGGCGGGCAGCAATCAGCCCCAGCATTTT. As protein: CAWMAGSNQPQHF.

This chain links TRBV9 with TRBJ2-6, with D possibly matching TRBD1 (6 bases). Between the trimmed V and J ends, which lost 0 bases and 0 bases, there was a span of 10 bases. Per the germline V gene, CDR1 is SGDLS and CDR2 is YYNGEE. This CDR3 is 17 amino acids long. CDR3: CASSVGGQRSGANVLTF. DNA for the CDR3: TGTGCCAGCAGCGTAGGGGGACAACGCTCTGGGGCCAACGTCCTGACTTTC.